The 21 T cell receptor beta chains listed next were all sequenced from one sample in a study of blood T cell repertoires in COVID-19. Only in-frame clones appear in the TCRdb table, and some are missing; sequencing was by immunoSEQ multiplex PCR. Counted here are tens of thousands of clones, about 86% occurring once; the ten biggest clones make up under 1.5%. The sequenced sample consisted of peripheral blood. The receptors were sampled from a woman aged 60 to 75 with acute or convalescent COVID-19.

The V and J genes are TRBV9 and TRBJ1-2; TRBD1 matches 10 bases. Looked up from germline, CDR1 is SGDLS and CDR2 is YYNGEE. The V and J ends lost 0 bases and 8 bases, in that order; junction bases with no gene match: 10. The CDR3 contains 16 residues. The CDR3 sequence: CASSVAPGTGAKGYTF. The CDR3 coding sequence is TGTGCCAGCAGCGTAGCTCCCGGGACAGGGGCTAAGGGCTACACCTTC.

V gene TRBV7-3 combines with J gene TRBJ2-2; maybe TRBD2 (6 bases). The CDR3 is made up of 18 amino acids. Per germline, CDR1 SGHTA and CDR2 FQGTGA. Trimming cost V 5 bases and J 0 bases, with 19 bases left between them. The CDR3 sequence: CASSPRRSGGANTGELFF. Here the CDR3 DNA reads TGTGCCAGCAGCCCCCGCCGTTCTGGCGGGGCGAACACCGGGGAGCTGTTTTTT.

The genes are TRBV7-8 and TRBJ2-3; TRBD2 agrees at 13 bases. Germline lookup yields CDR1 SGHVS and CDR2 FQNEAQ. With 6 bases clipped from V and 0 bases from J, the junction kept 9 bases outside the gene matches. This CDR3 has 18 amino acids. The CDR3 loop is CASSSLGLAGASTDTQYF. The CDR3 nucleotides are TGTGCCAGCAGTTCCCTTGGACTAGCGGGGGCGAGCACAGATACGCAGTATTTT.

The chain joins TRBV6-4 to TRBJ1-2, with D unclear. V was pared by 6 bases and J by 7 bases, with 21 bases between. There are 15 residues in the CDR3. Germline V lookup: CDR1 MRHNA, CDR2 SNTAGT. Written as DNA, the CDR3 is TGTGCCAGCAGCGCGGAGAGGGCTGGCCGGGGTGGCTACACCTTC. Translating it yields CASSAERAGRGGYTF.

The CDR3 reads CASSSGQDNSPLHF. The CDR3 DNA sequence: TGTGCCAGCAGCTCGGGACAGGATAATTCACCCCTCCACTTT. The rearrangement joins TRBV5-4 to TRBJ1-6; 8 nucleotides align to TRBD1. The CDR3 has 14 amino acids. Germline CDR1 and CDR2: SGHNT and YYREEE (reference sequence). The J segment lost 5 bases and the V segment lost 3 bases, leaving 1 base of the junction unmatched.

The chain combines TRBV5-1 with TRBJ2-1; 9 bases align to TRBD1. The ends lost 3 bases at V and 8 bases at J; junction bases unmatched: 15. The CDR3 is 17 amino acids. From germline, CDR1 is SGHRS and CDR2 YFSETQ. Here the CDR3 DNA reads TGCGCCAGCAGCTCCTCGATTGGTGGGACAGGGACGGATGAGCAGTTCTTC. This sequence encodes CASSSSIGGTGTDEQFF.

This rearrangement joins TRBV19 to TRBJ1-5; D is uncertain. Germline-derived CDR1 and CDR2 are LNHDA and SQIVND (reference sequence). The CDR3 is 14 residues long. Deletions cut 6 bases from V and 3 bases from J, with 12 bases between. This CDR3 reads CASRPSGNNQPQHF. As DNA, the CDR3 is TGTGCCAGTAGGCCATCCGGGAACAATCAGCCCCAGCATTTT.

This clone was seen only once. This CDR3 reads CASSQDLGLAGANGLQTQYF. For the CDR3, the DNA is TGTGCCAGCAGCCAAGATCTGGGTCTAGCGGGGGCCAACGGTTTGCAGACCCAGTACTTC. The rearrangement links TRBV3-1 (or the pseudogene TRBV3-2) to TRBJ2-5; 10 bases agree with TRBD2. The length of the CDR3 is 20 residues. V was pared by 0 bases and J by 6 bases, with 19 bases of the junction left unmatched. Per germline, CDR1 LGHDT and CDR2 YNNKEL (reference sequence).

This clone was detected a few times. The chain employs TRBV12-3 or TRBV12-4 and TRBJ2-3; weak D call: TRBD2 (5 bases). Trimming took 6 bases from V and 3 from J, leaving 10 bases between them. The CDR3 length is 13 residues. CDR3 bases: TGTGCCAGCAGCCCCCCGGGGACAGATACGCAGTATTTT. Amino acids: CASSPPGTDTQYF.

The rearrangement joins TRBV4-2 to TRBJ2-3; 11 positions match TRBD2. CDR3 length: 16 amino acids. Germline CDR1 is LGHNA and CDR2 is YNFKEQ. The V and J ends lost 1 base and 5 bases, in that order; junction bases with no gene match: 5. CDR3 protein: CASSQGLAGGLDTQYF. CDR3 DNA: TGTGCCAGCAGCCAAGGCCTAGCGGGGGGATTAGATACGCAGTATTTT.

This sequence joins TRBV30 and TRBJ1-2; 8 bases match TRBD1. CDR1 and CDR2 from the germline V gene are GTSNPN and SVGIG (reference sequence). V shed 2 bases and J 4 bases; nucleotides not matched to a gene: 12. The CDR3 covers 16 residues. The CDR3 region is CAWSRTGSRFGYGYTF. Here the CDR3 DNA reads TGTGCCTGGAGTCGGACAGGGAGCCGTTTTGGCTATGGCTACACCTTC.

The chain employs TRBV21-1 and TRBJ2-7; the tabulated D call, TRBD1, remains unverified against the DNA. TRBV21-1 is noted as a pseudogene. The CDR3 sequence is 16 residues long. CDR3 nucleotides: TGTGCCAGCAGCAAAGATCCTGGGACAGGGCTCGACGAGCAGTACTTC. Translation gives CASSKDPGTGLDEQYF.

DNA of the CDR3: TGTGCCAGCAGCTCCTTTAGATCCGGGGAGCTGTTTTTT. Its protein is CASSSFRSGELFF. This rearrangement joins TRBV11-2 to TRBJ2-2; D ambiguous. The germline V gene encodes CDR1 SGHAT and CDR2 FQNNGV. The CDR3 runs to 13 residues. The V and J ends lost 4 bases and 6 bases respectively, with 9 bases between them. Filled out from reference TRBV11-2 and TRBJ2-2, the complete variable domain reads EAGVAQSPRYKIIEKRQSVAFWCNPISGHATLYWYQQILGQGPKLLIQFQNNGVVDDSQLPKDRFSAERLKGVDSTLKIQPAKLEDSAVYLCASSSFRSGELFFGEGSRLTVL.

The chain recombines TRBV6-5 with TRBJ1-2; tentative D call: TRBD1 (6 bases). This CDR3 comprises 14 residues. V was clipped by 7 bases and J by 2 bases, with 14 bases between them. The V gene's germline CDR1 is MNHEY and CDR2 SVGAGI. CDR3 loop: CASKQGLSNYGYTF. The CDR3 DNA sequence: TGTGCCAGCAAACAGGGATTATCGAACTATGGCTACACCTTC.

This rearrangement joins TRBV5-1 to TRBJ2-7; tentative D call: TRBD2 (6 bases). Germline lookup yields CDR1 SGHRS and CDR2 YFSETQ. Deletions cut 4 bases from V and 7 bases from J, with 9 bases between. The CDR3 is made up of 11 amino acids. CDR3 coding DNA: TGCGCCAGCAGCGGGGCGGGAGAGCAGTACTTC. As protein: CASSGAGEQYF.

The CDR3 protein is CASSVAGPGGNTIYF. The CDR3 DNA follows: TGTGCCAGCAGCGTAGCAGGGCCAGGTGGAAACACCATATATTTT. This chain uses TRBV9 with TRBJ1-3; perhaps TRBD1 as D (5 bases). This CDR3 is built from 15 residues. V dropped 0 bases and J dropped 3 bases, with 10 bases sitting between them. CDR1 is SGDLS and CDR2 is YYNGEE in the germline V gene.

The chain is built from TRBV28 and TRBJ1-5; a weak D match, TRBD1 (6 bases). Germline V CDR1 and CDR2: MDHEN, SYDVKM. The CDR3 length is 15 residues. V was pared by 3 bases and J by 5 bases, with 14 bases between. The CDR3 DNA reads as TGTGCCAGCAGTTTCCCAGGGGCCATATATCAGCCCCAGCATTTT. Protein sequence: CASSFPGAIYQPQHF.

The chain carries TRBV5-4 and TRBJ2-1; TRBD2 aligns across 16 bases. Per the germline V gene, CDR1 is SGHNT and CDR2 is YYREEE (reference sequence). V lost 3 bases to trimming and J lost 14 bases; unmatched junction nucleotides: 5. The CDR3 runs 14 residues. CDR3 in amino acids: CASSSGLAGGGEFF. CDR3 coding DNA: TGTGCCAGCAGCTCGGGACTAGCGGGAGGGGGTGAGTTCTTC.

The chain is built from TRBV2 and TRBJ1-3; D gene uncertain. Trimming took 0 bases from V and 5 from J, leaving 17 bases between them. This CDR3 contains 17 residues. CDR1 and CDR2 (germline): SNHLY, FYNNEI. The CDR3 DNA follows: TGTGCCAGCAGTGAAGCGCGGCAGCCTATCTCAAGAAACACCATATATTTT. Its translation is CASSEARQPISRNTIYF.

The CDR3 coding sequence is TGTGCCTGGGTACCCCGGGACAGGAGAGCTAACTATGGCTACACCTTC. This gives the protein CAWVPRDRRANYGYTF. This chain joins TRBV30 and TRBJ1-2; 8 nucleotides align to TRBD1. Germline V gene data show CDR1 as GTSNPN and CDR2 as SVGIG (reference sequence). The CDR3 loop spans 16 amino acids. Trimming took 5 bases from V and 0 from J; bases not matched to a gene: 11. Full variable domain (outside the CDR3, taken from reference TRBV30 and TRBJ1-2): SQTIHQWPATLVQPVGSPLSLECTVEGTSNPNLYWYRQAAGRGLQLLFYSVGIGQISSEVPQNLSASRPQDRQFILSSKKLLLSDSGFYLCAWVPRDRRANYGYTFGSGTRLTVV.

There are a few counts of this clone. The chain employs TRBV12-3 or TRBV12-4 and TRBJ1-2; possibly TRBD1 for D (6 bases). V was cut by 6 bases and J by 5 bases, with 10 bases left in between. This CDR3 has 12 residues. CDR3: CASSWDTYGYTF. The CDR3 DNA sequence: TGTGCCAGCAGCTGGGACACATATGGCTACACCTTC.